Listed below are T cell receptor beta chains from one sample, sequenced in a study of T cells in Graves' hyperthyroidism and ophthalmopathy. From the multiplex PCR reads, TCRdb called clonotypes with MiXCR, one entry per CDR3 protein. The sample lists fewer than 650,000 distinct CDR3 sequences, approximately 15% seen once, with around 7% in the top ten. Sequencing was carried out using blood. These receptors were taken from a woman younger than 30 with Graves' ophthalmopathy. CDR3s include the opening cysteine and the closing phenylalanine or tryptophan. A D gene is named only where the DNA matches it firmly. Clone size is not always given. Where it is, it says once, few, many or a class for expanded clones.

DNA | CDR3 | length | size | D | J | V
TGTGCCACCAGCACCCCTGGCAGGGGCTACGAGCAGTACTTC | CATSTPGRGYEQYF | 14 | many | NA | TRBJ2-7 | TRBV6-1
TGTGCCACCGGGGACTCCGACACCGGGGAGCTGTTTTTT | CATGDSDTGELFF | 13 | many | NA | TRBJ2-2 | TRBV2
TGTGCTATCAGTGAGAACGACGGATTCTATGGCTACACCTTC | CAISENDGFYGYTF | 14 | many | NA | TRBJ1-2 | TRBV10-3
TGTGCCAGCAGCTCCTACCCCCGGGCCGCAATACGGGAGACCCGGTACTTC | CASSSYPRAAIRETRYF | 17 | NA | NA | TRBJ2-5 | TRBV7-8
TGTGCCAGCAGAGATCAGGGGGGTGAAAAACTGTTTTTT | CASRDQGGEKLFF | 13 | many | TRBD1 | TRBJ1-4 | TRBV3-1
TGTGCCAGCAGTTCTAGACAGGGGCACCCTGAAGCTTTCTTT | CASSSRQGHPEAFF | 14 | many | TRBD1 | TRBJ1-1 | TRBV12-3/TRBV12-4
TGTGCCAGCAGTTGGGACGGCGGCGCCTACAATGAGCAGTTCTTC | CASSWDGGAYNEQFF | 15 | NA | NA | TRBJ2-1 | TRBV7-9
TGCAGTGCGAGGGACAGGGCCACCTACGAGCAGTACTTC | CSARDRATYEQYF | 13 | once | TRBD1 | TRBJ2-7 | TRBV20-1
TGTGCCAGTAGTATGGTCCTGGGGACAGGGGCCTACAATGAGCAGTTCTTC | CASSMVLGTGAYNEQFF | 17 | NA | TRBD1 | TRBJ2-1 | TRBV19
TGTGCCAGCAGCGTAGGCAGGGCGTCCGCTGAAGCTTTCTTT | CASSVGRASAEAFF | 14 | many | NA | TRBJ1-1 | TRBV9
TGCAGTGCTAGAGAAATGAGGACAGGGAAGACCCAGTACTTC | CSAREMRTGKTQYF | 14 | many | TRBD1 | TRBJ2-5 | TRBV20-1
TGTGCCAGCAGCCGTGGGACTAGCGGGAGCGTACTAGATACGCAGTATTTT | CASSRGTSGSVLDTQYF | 17 | many | TRBD2 | TRBJ2-3 | TRBV7-2
TGTGCCAGCAGCGAGAGGGGGGCCTACGAGCAGTACTTC | CASSERGAYEQYF | 13 | few | NA | TRBJ2-7 | TRBV9
TGTGCCAGCAGTTGGTTAGGGACCACTGAAGCTTTCTTT | CASSWLGTTEAFF | 13 | few | NA | TRBJ1-1 | TRBV12-3/TRBV12-4
TGTGCCACCAGTGATGGGTCTAGCGGTACCGGGGAGCTGTTTTTT | CATSDGSSGTGELFF | 15 | NA | TRBD2 | TRBJ2-2 | TRBV24-1
TGTGCCACCCGGACAGGGGGCATCACCGGGGAGCTGTTTTTT | CATRTGGITGELFF | 14 | NA | TRBD1 | TRBJ2-2 | TRBV5-6
TGCAGTGCTAAGAGAGCGGACCCCACAGATACGCAGTATTTT | CSAKRADPTDTQYF | 14 | NA | NA | TRBJ2-3 | TRBV20-1
TGTGCCAGCAGTGAAGGTCACCCGACTAGCTTGTACAATGAGCAGTTCTTC | CASSEGHPTSLYNEQFF | 17 | many | TRBD2 | TRBJ2-1 | TRBV6-1
TGTGCCAGCAGGACCACAGGGAGATCAGAGACCCAGTACTTC | CASRTTGRSETQYF | 14 | many | NA | TRBJ2-5 | TRBV6-1
TGTGCCGCCAGTGATAGGGACAGGATTAAAGGGGGAGATACGCAGTATTTT | CAASDRDRIKGGDTQYF | 17 | NA | TRBD1 | TRBJ2-3 | TRBV24-1
TGTGCCAGCAGCCGGTCTAGCGCCGCGAACACCGGGGAGCTGTTTTTT | CASSRSSAANTGELFF | 16 | NA | NA | TRBJ2-2 | TRBV11-2
TGTGCCAGCAGTAGCTCGACAGGGGGCAATTCACCCCTCCACTTT | CASSSSTGGNSPLHF | 15 | once | TRBD1 | TRBJ1-6 | TRBV12-3/TRBV12-4
TGTGCCAGCAGCTCCCGTGGCGGGACAGATTACAATGAGCAGTTCTTC | CASSSRGGTDYNEQFF | 16 | NA | NA | TRBJ2-1 | TRBV7-9